This T cell receptor beta chain was recorded in a study of blood T cell repertoires in COVID-19. V dropped 4 bases and J dropped 2 bases, with 12 bases sitting between them. This CDR3 has 14 amino acids. Germline V gene lookup returns CDR1 LGHDT and CDR2 YNNKEL (reference sequence). In the original processing: Researchers report that nucleated cell counts were estimated from reference gene primer amplification. Produced via immunoSEQ multiplex PCR; TCRdb's table is partial and in-frame only. That table gives V, J and clone size, and the DNA gave D and trimming. The table includes roughly 180,000 clones, about four fifths detected once.

This clonotype was obtained from a woman older than 75 with active or convalescent COVID-19. The specimen sequenced was peripheral blood. V usage is TRBV3-1 (or the pseudogene TRBV3-2) and J usage is TRBJ2-7; TRBD2 might be the D (6 bases). The CDR3 here is CASSRPGETYEQYF. The DNA for the CDR3 is TGTGCCAGCAGCCGCCCGGGAGAGACCTACGAGCAGTACTTC.